This TCR beta chain was profiled in a study of T cell responses to AZD1222 COVID-19 vaccine. Study-wide findings and caveats: Unmutated variant regions reportedly attract nearly half of all spike-specific TCRs.

CDR3 length equals 14 residues. V was trimmed by 5 bases and J by 3 bases, leaving 13 bases between them. Germline CDR1 reads MNHEY; CDR2 reads SVGAGI. The table came from immunoSEQ multiplex PCR; TCRdb's copy has only in-frame clones and leaves some out. The table has 90,000 to 120,000 clones, around nine tenths seen once. About this clone: What it binds is not known.

This TCR derives from an adult who received the AZD1222 COVID-19 vaccine. The sample here was peripheral blood, taken 28 days after the second AZD1222 dose. V gene TRBV6-5 combines with J gene TRBJ1-2; weak D call: TRBD1 (5 bases). The CDR3 nucleotides read TGTGCCAGCAGTACGCGGGGCTGGCACTATGGCTACACCTTC. Its protein is CASSTRGWHYGYTF.